This T cell receptor beta chain stems from a study of human T cells and chemical hapten exposure. Regarding time point: pre-sensitization, week 0. Sample treatment: therapeutic diphenylcyclopropenone sensitization with weekly scalp DPC. Using its own MiXCR run on the RACE reads, TCRdb lists one record per CDR3 protein. The profile shows around 100,000 distinct CDR3 sequences, 11% of them singletons. Study-level results: PT1 expanded TCR numbers tracked positively with patch test score.

For this clonotype: The antigen is undetermined. This may be a read error: a much more frequent sequence differs by one nucleotide.

Source: whole blood, taken in connection with sensitization to the hapten diphenylcyclopropenone (DPC). The receptor comes from a woman aged 55 to 70 with alopecia areata. Some clones in this sample may be carry-over from other donors' samples.

Here the CDR3 DNA reads TGTACCACCAGTGGGGGACTTCCCGCGAACACCGGGGAGCTGTTTTTT. This translates into CTTSGGLPANTGELFF. This chain links TRBV24-1 with TRBJ2-2, with D possibly TRBD2 on 6 matching bases. The CDR3 contains 16 residues. Per the germline V gene, CDR1 is KGHDR and CDR2 is SFDVKD.